These 29 T cell receptor beta chains were sequenced from one sample in a study of CD8+CD57+ T cells in acquired aplastic anemia. Genomic DNA provided the template from which TCR beta VDJ and CDR3 profiles were obtained. TCRdb passed the reads through MiXCR, listing each CDR3 protein once. The table lists just over 400,000 distinct CDR3 sequences, around 72% of them singletons. The sequencing input was sorted CD4+, CD8+, or CD8+CD57+ T cells (not recorded which) from PBMCs. The source is a human donor in good health, serving as a control.

This clonotype has ten or more counts. The CDR3 protein is CASSLAGSRGYTF. The CDR3 region has the DNA TGCGCCAGCAGCTTGGCAGGGAGTCGAGGCTACACCTTC. The chain is built from TRBV5-1 and TRBJ1-2, with D possibly matching TRBD1 (5 bases). CDR1 and CDR2 from the germline V gene are SGHRS and YFSETQ. This CDR3 contains 13 residues. Trimming stripped 0 bases from V and 8 bases from J, with 11 bases between.

With regard to this clonotype: An end of the junction does not agree with germline; a read error may underlie this. The chain uses TRBV7-2 and TRBJ1-4; D is uncertain. CDR3 length: 16 amino acids. Germline V gene data show CDR1 as SGHTA and CDR2 as FQGNSA. The DNA of the CDR3 is TGTGCCAGCAGCTTGTATTTAGGAATCACCCACGAAAACCTGTTTTTT. It specifies CASSLYLGITHENLFF.

Notes on this clonotype: A read error may produce the germline difference seen at one junction end. The V and J genes are TRBV7-2 and TRBJ2-1; the D gene is possibly TRBD1 (6 bases). The CDR3 totals 15 residues. The germline CDR1 and CDR2 sequences are SGHTA and FQGNSA. The CDR3 is CASSQVNGQNNHQFF. The CDR3 coding sequence is TGCGCCAGCAGCCAAGTAAACGGACAGAACAATCACCAGTTCTTC.

The chain employs TRBV5-1 and TRBJ1-4; the match to TRBD1 covers 7 bases. V dropped 7 bases and J dropped 13; count of bases not matched to a gene: 13. The CDR3 has 13 residues. CDR1 SGHRS and CDR2 YFSETQ come from the germline V gene. The CDR3 region is CASRVTGMSTLFF. DNA of the CDR3: TGCGCCAGCCGCGTGACAGGGATGAGCACACTGTTTTTT.

Of note for this clonotype: Just one base apart from a much larger clone, this may be a read error. The chain combines TRBV10-3 with TRBJ2-1; 10 nucleotides line up with TRBD2. The CDR3 runs to 14 residues. CDR1 and CDR2 (germline): ENHRY, SYGVKD. Losses at the gene ends were 2 bases for V and 8 bases for J; bases not matched to a gene: 3. The CDR3: CAISELAGVDEQFF. CDR3 bases: TGTGCCATCAGTGAGCTAGCGGGGGTCGATGAGCAGTTCTTC.

The count of this clonotype is one. The chain recombines TRBV11-1 with TRBJ2-3, with D possibly matching TRBD2 (7 bases). V was clipped by 6 bases and J by 4 bases, with 17 bases between them. CDR3 length: 15 residues. Germline CDR1 and CDR2: SGHAT and FQDESV (reference sequence). The CDR3 loop is CASRYPWGGADTQYF. The CDR3 region has the DNA TGTGCCAGCAGGTACCCCTGGGGGGGCGCAGATACGCAGTATTTT.

The V and J genes are TRBV6-5 and TRBJ1-1; 7 nucleotides line up with TRBD1. The J segment lost 4 bases and the V segment lost 10 bases, leaving 9 bases of the junction unmatched. Germline CDR1 is MNHEY and CDR2 is SVGAGI. The length of the CDR3 is 13 residues. The CDR3 spells CATTQGEGTEAFF. CDR3 in DNA: TGTGCCACCACTCAGGGGGAGGGCACTGAAGCTTTCTTT.

As to this clonotype: Relative to the germline gene, one junction end is altered; a read error may explain this. This chain uses TRBV7-3 with TRBJ1-4, with D unresolved. This CDR3 comprises 12 residues. Germline assignment: CDR1 SGHTA and CDR2 FQGTGA. The CDR3 spells CASSLYSERLFF. The CDR3, as DNA: TGTGCCAGCAGCTTGTACAGTGAAAGACTGTTTTTT.

Comments on this clonotype: Because it lacks the conserved phenylalanine or tryptophan at the end, this CDR3 is likely a read error. The CDR3 loop is CASSLTRQETQYL. The CDR3 DNA is TGCGCCAGCAGCTTAACTAGACAAGAGACCCAGTACCTC. The gene calls are TRBV7-3 and TRBJ2-5; tentatively, D is TRBD2 (5 bases). Germline loops: CDR1 SGHTA, CDR2 FQGTGA. The CDR3 loop spans 13 amino acids.

The rearrangement joins TRBV5-5 to TRBJ1-2; D not resolved. The CDR3 contains 13 residues. In germline, CDR1 is SGHKS, CDR2 YYEKEE (reference sequence). The ends were cut back, 1 base at V and 3 bases at J, with 7 bases in the middle. CDR3 nucleotides: TGTGCCAGCAGCTTGTTCCTTCACTATGGCTACACCTTC. Translation: CASSLFLHYGYTF.

This chain uses TRBV7-3 with TRBJ2-5; 7 bases align to TRBD2. Germline V gene data show CDR1 as SGHTA and CDR2 as FQGTGA. V shed 5 bases and J 11 bases; nucleotides not matched to a gene: 11. CDR3 length: 13 amino acids. CDR3 sequence: CASSHMAGEEQYF. Written as DNA, the CDR3 is TGTGCCAGCAGCCACATGGCGGGGGAGGAACAGTACTTC.

To note about this clonotype: One end of the junction fails to match germline, which may point to a read error. J is TRBJ1-6 and V is TRBV20-1; possible D gene TRBD1, 5 bases. Germline loops: CDR1 DFQATT, CDR2 SNEGSKA (reference sequence). The CDR3 is made up of 12 amino acids. The CDR3 spells CSVREGNEQFHF. CDR3 DNA: TGCAGTGTTAGAGAGGGGAACGAGCAGTTCCACTTT.

This chain links TRBV10-2 with TRBJ1-2; weak D call: TRBD1 (5 bases). This CDR3 has 13 residues. V gave up 7 bases and J gave up 2 bases, with 11 bases separating them. Germline V gene data show CDR1 as WSHSY and CDR2 as SAAADI. CDR3 loop: CASIGGGNYGYTF. The CDR3 bases are TGCGCCAGCATCGGCGGGGGAAACTATGGCTACACCTTC.

This clonotype was detected a few times. The chain links TRBV2 to TRBJ1-2, with D maybe TRBD1 (5 bases). The V end lost 4 bases, the J end lost 4 bases, and 10 bases lay between the germline ends. The CDR3 covers 13 residues. Germline CDR1 SNHLY, CDR2 FYNNEI. The DNA for the CDR3 is TGTGCCAGCAGTGCCGGGACGTTCTATGGCTACACCTTC. Translating it yields CASSAGTFYGYTF.

The chain uses TRBV20-1 and TRBJ1-6; no definite D call. Trimming removed 6 bases from V and 7 bases from J, with 13 bases in between. Germline lookup yields CDR1 DFQATT and CDR2 SNEGSKA (reference sequence). The CDR3 covers 13 residues. The CDR3 region is CSAPSIGNSPLHF. DNA for the CDR3: TGCAGTGCGCCGTCCATAGGGAATTCACCCCTCCACTTT.

A word on this clonotype: A read error may explain this, as a much larger clone is one base away. The V and J genes are TRBV7-3 and TRBJ1-4; D gene uncertain. This CDR3 comprises 14 residues. The ends were cut back, 6 bases at V and 4 bases at J, with 12 bases in the middle. Germline V gene sequence: CDR1 SGHTA, CDR2 FQGTGA. Here the CDR3 DNA reads TGTGCCAGCAGTTTCAAAATTCTTAATGAAAAACTGTTTTTT. Translation: CASSFKILNEKLFF.

The chain uses TRBV7-2 and TRBJ1-5; D gene unclear. Germline V CDR1 and CDR2: SGHTA, FQGNSA. The V and J ends lost 3 bases and 2 bases respectively, with 11 bases between them. The CDR3 is 15 residues long. The DNA of the CDR3 is TGTGCCAGCAGCTTCCCCGGGGTAGGCAATCAGCCCCAGCATTTT. It specifies CASSFPGVGNQPQHF.

About this clonotype: A junction boundary mismatches the germline segment, possibly from a read error. The chain has TRBV9 and TRBJ2-7; D is undetermined. CDR1 SGDLS and CDR2 YYNGEE come from the germline V gene. The CDR3 sequence is 14 residues long. The CDR3 region has the DNA TGTGCCAGCAGGACCGATCGAACGACCTACCAGCAGTACTTC. Translation: CASRTDRTTYQQYF.

The chain has TRBV20-1 and TRBJ2-7; 8 bases fit TRBD1. The germline gives CDR1 DFQATT, CDR2 SNEGSKA (reference sequence). With 2 bases clipped from V and 2 bases from J, the junction kept 5 bases outside the gene matches. This CDR3 has 14 amino acids. CDR3 amino acids: CSARTGGTTYEQYF. DNA of the CDR3: TGCAGTGCTAGAACAGGGGGGACGACCTACGAGCAGTACTTC.

The CDR3 protein is CASTLAEKGDTLHF. As DNA, the CDR3 is TGTGCCAGCACACTAGCGGAGAAAGGAGATACGCTGCACTTT. The chain couples TRBV2 to TRBJ1-6, with unresolved D. Trimming cost V 7 bases and J 19 bases, with 26 bases left between them. This CDR3 has 14 amino acids. Germline V gene data show CDR1 as SNHLY and CDR2 as FYNNEI.

This clonotype was counted a few times. The conserved phenylalanine or tryptophan is not found at the CDR3 terminus, so this likely reflects a read error. This chain links TRBV7-9 with TRBJ2-7, with a possible D match to TRBD2 (6 bases). Trimming removed 0 bases at V and 7 bases at J, with 16 bases between. This CDR3 spans 15 amino acids. Germline V gene lookup returns CDR1 SEHNR and CDR2 FQNEAQ (reference sequence). The CDR3 sequence: CASSLAAGLLGEQYL. For the CDR3, the DNA is TGTGCCAGCAGCTTAGCGGCGGGGCTCTTAGGAGAGCAGTACCTC.

This chain connects TRBV11-2 to TRBJ1-2; D remains ambiguous. This CDR3 is built from 17 residues. Trimming took 3 bases from V and 7 from J, leaving 24 bases between them. CDR1 and CDR2 (germline): SGHAT, FQNNGV. CDR3 DNA: TGTGCCAGCAGCTTCGGTGATAACACAGCTCAACTAGGTGGCTACACCTTC. It translates to CASSFGDNTAQLGGYTF.

The table lists this clonotype with many counts. V is TRBV5-4 and J is TRBJ1-2; weak D call: TRBD1 (5 bases). The CDR3 spans 13 residues. V was pared by 4 bases and J by 1 base, with 8 bases between. The germline V gene has CDR1 SGHNT and CDR2 YYREEE (reference sequence). The CDR3, as DNA: TGTGCCAGCAGCCCAGACAGTAACTATGGCTACACCTTC. Amino acids: CASSPDSNYGYTF.

This clonotype was counted only a few times. A read error may produce the germline difference seen at one junction end. The chain combines TRBV7-2 with TRBJ2-3; 7 nucleotides align to TRBD1. Germline-derived CDR1 and CDR2 are SGHTA and FQGNSA. CDR3 length: 14 residues. CDR3 coding DNA: TGTGCCAGCAGCTTAGCGACAGGGACGAACACTGAAGCTTTT. This codes for CASSLATGTNTEAF.

CDR3 protein: CASSPMQGYWKSRYF. For the CDR3, the DNA is TGTGCCAGCAGCCCTATGCAGGGGTACTGGAAGTCTCGGTACTTC. The chain couples TRBV7-2 to TRBJ2-5; TRBD1 is a possible D gene (6 bases). V lost 5 bases and J lost 13, with 26 bases in between. Germline loops: CDR1 SGHTA, CDR2 FQGNSA. The CDR3 runs to 15 residues.

This chain uses TRBV2 with TRBJ1-2; 10 bases fit TRBD1. Germline V gene lookup returns CDR1 SNHLY and CDR2 FYNNEI. The V and J ends lost 3 bases and 0 bases, in that order; junction bases with no gene match: 4. The CDR3 spans 16 residues. CDR3: CASSDGTGVPNYGYTF. The CDR3 nucleotides read TGTGCCAGCAGTGACGGGACAGGGGTTCCTAACTATGGCTACACCTTC.

The chain uses TRBV2 and TRBJ2-5; D unclear. CDR1 SNHLY and CDR2 FYNNEI come from the germline V gene. Between the trimmed V and J ends, which lost 7 bases and 0 bases, there was a span of 9 bases. The length of the CDR3 is 13 residues. The DNA for the CDR3 is TGTGCCAGCAAAAGCGACCACCAAGAGACCCAGTACTTC. Protein sequence: CASKSDHQETQYF.

The V call is TRBV30, the J call TRBJ2-5, with TRBD2 identical over 7 bases. The CDR3 totals 14 residues. CDR1 is GTSNPN and CDR2 is SVGIG in the germline V gene (reference sequence). With V trimmed by 3 bases and J by 1 base, 5 bases remained unmatched. The CDR3 sequence: CAWSLLACQETQYF. For the CDR3, the DNA is TGTGCCTGGAGCTTACTAGCGTGCCAAGAGACCCAGTACTTC.

To note about this clonotype: A read error may produce the germline difference seen at one junction end. V is TRBV24-1 and J is TRBJ1-2; D is ambiguous. The CDR3 is made up of 15 amino acids. Germline V gene lookup returns CDR1 KGHDR and CDR2 SFDVKD. CDR3 protein: CAASDGPNSNYGYTF. CDR3 DNA sequence: TGTGCCGCCAGTGATGGACCGAATTCAAACTATGGCTACACCTTC.